This TCR beta chain was sequenced during a study of T cells in Graves' hyperthyroidism and ophthalmopathy. This clonotype was observed a handful of times. Its target is unknown. Researchers took RNA transcripts and amplified the TCR beta CDR3 regions from them. The HTBI primer set drove a first-round RT-PCR of the TCR CDR3. TCRdb re-called the multiplex PCR reads through MiXCR, storing one row per CDR3 protein. This sample yields 500,000 to 800,000 distinct CDR3 sequences, of which 45% are seen a single time; about 7.2% belongs to the top ten. CDR3 length: 13 residues. Germline assignment: CDR1 SGHTA and CDR2 FQGNSA. V was cut by 6 bases and J by 5 bases, with 13 bases left in between. The study's findings and limits: Most thyroid clonotypes expanded above 0.001 appeared in blood too. Separation of ophthalmopathy from stable hyperthyroidism was achieved by a 13 V-J model.

Sequencing was performed on peripheral blood or thyroid tissue (not recorded which). The chain recombines TRBV7-2 with TRBJ2-5; perhaps TRBD2 as D (6 bases). This receptor was taken from an adult man with Graves' disease, either hyperthyroidism or ophthalmopathy (not recorded which). The CDR3 sequence is CASSRGDSETQYF. CDR3 in DNA: TGTGCCAGCAGTCGAGGGGACTCCGAGACCCAGTACTTC.